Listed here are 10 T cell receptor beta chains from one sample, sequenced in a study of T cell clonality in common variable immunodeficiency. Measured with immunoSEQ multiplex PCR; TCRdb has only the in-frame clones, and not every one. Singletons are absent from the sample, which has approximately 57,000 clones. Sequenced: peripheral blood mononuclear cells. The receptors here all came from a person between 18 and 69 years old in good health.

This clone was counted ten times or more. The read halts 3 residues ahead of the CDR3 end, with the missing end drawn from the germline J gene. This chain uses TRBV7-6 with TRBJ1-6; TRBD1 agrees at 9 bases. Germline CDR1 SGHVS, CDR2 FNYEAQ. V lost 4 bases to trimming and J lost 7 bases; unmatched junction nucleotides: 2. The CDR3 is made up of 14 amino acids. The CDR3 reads CASSSGQGNSPLHF. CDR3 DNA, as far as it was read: TGTGCCAGCAGCTCGGGACAGGGAAATTCACCC.

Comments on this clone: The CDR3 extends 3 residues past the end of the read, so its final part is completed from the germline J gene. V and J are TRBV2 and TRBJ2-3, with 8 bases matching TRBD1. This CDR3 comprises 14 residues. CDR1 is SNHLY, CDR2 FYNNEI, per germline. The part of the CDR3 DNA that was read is TGTGCCAGCAGTAGCGACAGGGGAGGTCAGCCG. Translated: CASSSDRGGQP. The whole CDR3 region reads CASSSDRGGQPQYF.

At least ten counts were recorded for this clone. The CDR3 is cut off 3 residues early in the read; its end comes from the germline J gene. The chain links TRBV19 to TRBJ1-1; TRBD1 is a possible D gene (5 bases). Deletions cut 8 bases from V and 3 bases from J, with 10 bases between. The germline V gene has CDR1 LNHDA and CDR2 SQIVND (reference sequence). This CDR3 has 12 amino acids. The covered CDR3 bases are TGTGCCAGTCGGATCAGGGACACTGAA. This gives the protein CASRIRDTE. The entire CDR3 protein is CASRIRDTEAFF.

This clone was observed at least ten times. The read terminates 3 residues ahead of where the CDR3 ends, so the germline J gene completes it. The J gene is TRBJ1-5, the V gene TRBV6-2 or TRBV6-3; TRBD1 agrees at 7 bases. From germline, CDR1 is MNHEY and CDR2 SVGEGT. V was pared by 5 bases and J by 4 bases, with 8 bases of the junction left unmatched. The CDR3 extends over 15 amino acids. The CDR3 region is CASSDWDSPNQPQHF. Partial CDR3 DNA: TGTGCCAGCAGTGACTGGGACAGTCCTAATCAGCCC.

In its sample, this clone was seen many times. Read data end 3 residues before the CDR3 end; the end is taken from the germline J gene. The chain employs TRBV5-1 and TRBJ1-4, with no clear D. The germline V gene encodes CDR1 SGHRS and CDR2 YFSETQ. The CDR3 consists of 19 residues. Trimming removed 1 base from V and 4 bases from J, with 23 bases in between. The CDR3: CASSLRSASGPSFNEKLFF. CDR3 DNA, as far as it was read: TGCGCCAGCAGCTTGAGGTCGGCTAGCGGGCCTTCTTTTAATGAAAAA.

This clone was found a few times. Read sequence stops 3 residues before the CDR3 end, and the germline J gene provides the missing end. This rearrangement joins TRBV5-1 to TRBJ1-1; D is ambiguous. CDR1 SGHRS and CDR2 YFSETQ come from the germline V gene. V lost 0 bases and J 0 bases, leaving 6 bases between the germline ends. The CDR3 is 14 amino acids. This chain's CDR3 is CASSLDHLNTEAFF. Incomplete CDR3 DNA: TGCGCCAGCAGCTTGGACCACTTGAACACTGAA.

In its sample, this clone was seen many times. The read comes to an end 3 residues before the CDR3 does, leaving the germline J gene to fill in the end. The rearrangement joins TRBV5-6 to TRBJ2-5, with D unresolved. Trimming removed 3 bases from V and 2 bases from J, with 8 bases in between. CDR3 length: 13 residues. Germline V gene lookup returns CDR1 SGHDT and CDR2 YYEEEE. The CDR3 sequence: CASSSGFQETQYF. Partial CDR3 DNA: TGTGCCAGCAGCTCGGGTTTTCAAGAGACC.

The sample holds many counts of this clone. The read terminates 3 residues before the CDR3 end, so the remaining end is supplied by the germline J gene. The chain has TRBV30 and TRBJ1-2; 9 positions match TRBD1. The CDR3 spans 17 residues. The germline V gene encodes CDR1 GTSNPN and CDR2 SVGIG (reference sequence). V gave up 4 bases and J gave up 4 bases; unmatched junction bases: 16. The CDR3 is CAWNSPGQGRFGYGYTF. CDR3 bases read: TGTGCCTGGAACTCTCCGGGACAGGGACGTTTTGGCTATGGC.

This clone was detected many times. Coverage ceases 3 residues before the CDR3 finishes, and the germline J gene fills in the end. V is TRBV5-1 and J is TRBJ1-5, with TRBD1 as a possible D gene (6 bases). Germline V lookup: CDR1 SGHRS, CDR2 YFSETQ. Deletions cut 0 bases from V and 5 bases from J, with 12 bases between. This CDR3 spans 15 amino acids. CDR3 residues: CASSLGGGLDQPQHF. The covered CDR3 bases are TGCGCCAGCAGCTTGGGAGGGGGTTTGGATCAGCCC. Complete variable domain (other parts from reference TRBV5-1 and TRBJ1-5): KAGVTQTPRYLIKTRGQQVTLSCSPISGHRSVSWYQQTPGQGLQFLFEYFSETQRNKGNFPGRFSGRQFSNSRSEMNVSTLELGDSALYLCASSLGGGLDQPQHFGDGTRLSIL.

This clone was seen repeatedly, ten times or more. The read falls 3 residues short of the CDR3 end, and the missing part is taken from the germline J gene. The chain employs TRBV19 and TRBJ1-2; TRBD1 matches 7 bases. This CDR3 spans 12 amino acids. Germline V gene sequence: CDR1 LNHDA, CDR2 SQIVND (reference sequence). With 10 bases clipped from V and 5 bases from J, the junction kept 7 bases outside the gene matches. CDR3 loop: CATSKGAYGYTF. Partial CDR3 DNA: TGTGCCACATCTAAGGGGGCGTATGGC.